This T cell receptor beta chain was documented in a study of T-cell memory formation after mild COVID-19 (dated by TCRdb to the early 2020s). As for the study more broadly: Most TCR sequence clusters were specific to one of the two donors. Longitudinal TCRalpha and TCRbeta repertoire sequencing tracked T-cell clones expanding and contracting after mild COVID-19 in two donors. Two young, previously healthy adult volunteers made up the cohort, one male and one female. What the study reported, not specific to this receptor: Some responding clones were detected in pre-infection memory, suggesting pre-existing cross-reactive memory T cells joined the SARS-CoV-2 response. SARS-CoV-2 specificity was not confirmed for the second-wave clones peaking on day 37. Contracting CD4+ clones turned up mainly in the CM and EM memory subsets, whereas EMRA was where CD8+ clones were enriched. Only two mild cases were covered by the study, and larger cohorts that include severe cases with pre-infection samples were considered necessary. From day 15 to 85, contracting clones showed balanced CD4/CD8 phenotypes, whereas a second wave of clones that expanded from day 15 to 37 leaned towards CD4+.

Sequenced on an Illumina NovaSeq 6000. TCRalpha and TCRbeta cDNA libraries were constructed by 5'RACE with constant-segment primers, with sample barcodes and unique molecular identifiers being introduced. Trizol reagent was used to extract RNA from every sample. Library amplification was performed in two PCR steps, and a second sample barcode and Illumina TruSeq adapters were introduced in the second step. Sequencing of libraries was performed on an Illumina NovaSeq with 2 x 150 bp paired-end reads. On the authors' methods: Demultiplexing of reads and collapsing into UMI-guided consensus sequences were performed with migec v1.2.7. Using mixcr v2.1.11, UMI consensuses were aligned to TRA and TRB V and J templates and then assembled into clonotypes. A clonotype was counted as expanded or contracted only when both edgeR and NoisET called the clonotype significant, with the noise models trained on biological replicates. For edgeR calls, the cutoffs were a false discovery rate-adjusted p below 0.01 and a log2 fold-change threshold of 1. As an exploratory analysis of dynamics, PCA with hierarchical clustering was applied to max-normalized trajectories of the 1000 most abundant clonotypes. The CD4 or CD8 phenotype of responding clones was assigned using the separately sequenced CD4+ and CD8+ repertoires. Clones were called with MiXCR by TCRdb after fastp trimmed the public reads at Q25, and only in-frame beta chains were retained. Here each entry gathers all rows of one CDR3 protein and keeps the most common genes and DNA. Clone size and V and J calls follow TCRdb, not the original study. Within this sample are approximately 350,000 distinct CDR3 sequences, with 10% to 15% of them counted one time only. The ten largest clones take up over 20% of the sample.

The germline V end is reduced by 0 bases and the J end by 0 bases; junction bases left unmatched: 9. CDR1 and CDR2, per the germline V gene, are SGHVS and FQNEAQ. From cysteine to phenylalanine, the CDR3 is 20 amino acids long. The only DNA kept is the CDR3, 60 bases in frame from the first base. This clonotype came up many times. Its recognized antigen is unknown. Per-base qualities were not stored, and no clone one base away is much larger. PBMCs were isolated by Ficoll-Paque density gradient centrifugation. Here the chain combines TRBV7-8 and TRBJ2-3; 13 central bases correspond to TRBD2. The sample consisted of PBMCs or a T cell subset sorted from them (not recorded which). The clonotype was recovered from a man between 18 and 29 years old who had mild COVID-19 (a few samples of this study predate the infection). The sample titles of this study are shuffled in the database, so cell type and time point are left out; the donor was told from shared clones. This receptor has the CDR3 CASSLALSGLAGVSTDTQYF. The sequenced DNA is TGTGCCAGCAGCTTAGCCCTATCCGGACTAGCGGGGGTTAGCACAGATACGCAGTATTTT.